This T cell receptor (beta chain) was documented in a study of PD-1 blockade in classical Hodgkin lymphoma. Every patient had relapsed following autologous stem cell transplantation, and cohorts differed in brentuximab vedotin exposure. This CDR3 region has 14 residues. V was shortened by 0 bases and J by 3 bases, with 9 bases between the two germline ends. Germline CDR1 reads SGHRS; CDR2 reads YFSETQ. Only in-frame clones appear in the TCRdb table, and some are missing; sequencing was by immunoSEQ multiplex PCR. Among about 25,000 clones listed, about 76% were seen once. The J gene is TRBJ1-1, the V gene TRBV5-1; tentatively, D is TRBD1 (5 bases). This sequence was found in a human donor with classical Hodgkin lymphoma. The starting material was peripheral blood mononuclear cells (PBMCs), obtained before the second cycle of nivolumab. The DNA of the CDR3 is TGCGCCAGCAGCTTGGCCCGGGGGGACACTGAAGCTTTCTTT. It specifies CASSLARGDTEAFF. Using reference TRBV5-1 and TRBJ1-1 for the parts outside the CDR3, the full variable domain is KAGVTQTPRYLIKTRGQQVTLSCSPISGHRSVSWYQQTPGQGLQFLFEYFSETQRNKGNFPGRFSGRQFSNSRSEMNVSTLELGDSALYLCASSLARGDTEAFFGQGTRLTVV.